This TCR beta chain originates from a study of blood T cells in healthy people across ages. Whole-study findings and limits: One million T cells yielded diversity estimates that were considered underestimates. Age showed a roughly linear inverse relationship with TCR beta diversity per million T cells. Both higher diversity and more naive CD4+ cells marked long-lived donors when set against aged donors.

Sample-barcoded 5' priming and a J-beta primer mix drove a second PCR of roughly 6 to 12 cycles. Every cDNA was tagged by a template-switch adaptor with 12 random nucleotides. TCRdb fed the 5' RACE reads into MiXCR, producing one record per CDR3 protein. The top ten clones hold 3.6% of a sample with about 620,000 distinct CDR3 sequences, more than 20% of them seen once. The ends were cut back, 4 bases at V and 5 bases at J, with 18 bases in the middle. Germline V lookup: CDR1 LGHDT, CDR2 YNNKEL (reference sequence). The CDR3 is 16 residues long. In its sample, this clonotype was seen a few times. Its antigen is as yet unknown.

This receptor was taken from a man in his sixties or seventies in good health. The gene calls are TRBV3-1 and TRBJ2-1; unclear D gene. Sequenced material: blood. The CDR3 loop is CASSPLQTRPDNEQFF. Written as DNA, the CDR3 is TGTGCCAGCAGCCCGCTCCAGACCAGACCAGACAATGAGCAGTTCTTC.